These T cell receptor beta chains were read from a single sample in a study of cytomegalovirus exposure and HLA in healthy donors. TCRdb's table, derived via immunoSEQ multiplex PCR, lists solely in-frame clones and lacks some. This sample has 200,000 to 250,000 clones, with approximately 80% found just once. The specimen was PBMCs. The receptors here all came from an older woman in good health and CMV-seropositive. Each CDR3 is given with its conserved first and last residue. A D gene is named only where the DNA matches it firmly. The listing skips clone size in some rows; elsewhere it reads once, few, many or a size class.

d_call	j_call	clone_size	v_call	cdr3_aa	cdr3_nt
TRBD1	TRBJ1-4	NA	TRBV6-6	CASNLRGTGYREKLFF	TGTGCCAGCAATTTACGGGGGACAGGGTATAGGGAAAAACTGTTTTTT
NA	TRBJ1-5	NA	TRBV6-5	CASSEAGYSNQPQHF	TGTGCCAGCAGCGAGGCGGGGTATAGCAATCAGCCCCAGCATTTT
TRBD2	TRBJ2-7	NA	TRBV7-6	CASPKKSSGTPYEQYF	TGTGCCAGCCCCAAAAAATCTAGCGGGACCCCCTACGAGCAGTACTTC
NA	TRBJ2-3	NA	TRBV4-1	CASSLRGLSTDTQYF	TGCGCCAGCAGTCTTCGCGGTCTGAGCACAGATACGCAGTATTTT
NA	TRBJ2-5	NA	TRBV6-5	CASSYRVPQETQYF	TGTGCCAGCAGTTACCGCGTTCCCCAAGAGACCCAGTACTTC
TRBD1	TRBJ2-5	NA	TRBV6-6	CASNPTGGQETQYF	TGTGCCAGCAATCCGACAGGGGGCCAAGAGACCCAGTACTTC
NA	TRBJ1-1	NA	TRBV6-1	CASSEISNTEAFF	TGTGCCAGCAGTGAAATATCCAACACTGAAGCTTTCTTT
NA	TRBJ2-7	NA	TRBV27	CASKAYRDYEQYF	TGTGCCAGCAAGGCCTACAGGGACTACGAGCAGTACTTC
NA	TRBJ2-7	NA	TRBV7-9	CASSSRGAYEQYF	TGTGCCAGCAGCTCCCGAGGTGCCTACGAGCAGTACTTC
NA	TRBJ2-7	NA	TRBV28	CASSPRGYEQYF	TGTGCCAGCAGTCCCAGGGGCTACGAGCAGTACTTC
TRBD1	TRBJ1-5	NA	TRBV6-6	CASFGQAPNQPQHF	TGTGCCAGCTTTGGACAGGCCCCGAATCAGCCCCAGCATTTT
NA	TRBJ2-2	NA	TRBV9	CASSKGGVQSGELFF	TGTGCCAGCAGCAAGGGGGGGGTACAGTCCGGGGAGCTGTTTTTT
NA	TRBJ2-7	NA	TRBV5-6	CASSLVGGNSYEQYF	TGTGCCAGCAGCTTGGTGGGGGGAAACTCCTACGAGCAGTACTTC
NA	TRBJ2-7	once	TRBV29-1	CSVESQGGYEQYF	TGCAGCGTTGAATCTCAGGGAGGCTACGAGCAGTACTTC
NA	TRBJ2-7	NA	TRBV11-2	CASSLPGMGEQYF	TGTGCCAGCAGCTTGCCAGGGATGGGCGAGCAGTACTTC
TRBD2	TRBJ2-7	NA	TRBV18	CASSPSGAAYEQYF	TGTGCCAGCTCACCGAGCGGGGCAGCCTACGAGCAGTACTTC
TRBD2	TRBJ2-7	NA	TRBV5-6	CASSLFYSRGGEQYF	TGTGCCAGCAGCCTCTTCTATTCGCGGGGGGGCGAGCAGTACTTC
NA	TRBJ2-7	NA	TRBV12-5	CASGLVPAQGSYEQYF	TGTGCTAGTGGTTTGGTACCGGCCCAGGGCTCCTACGAGCAGTACTTC
NA	TRBJ1-5	NA	TRBV7-2	CASSFYMNQPQHF	TGTGCCAGCAGCTTTTATATGAATCAGCCCCAGCATTTT
NA	TRBJ2-7	NA	TRBV6-5	CASRQGGSYEQYF	TGTGCCAGCAGGCAGGGGGGTTCCTACGAGCAGTACTTC
TRBD2	TRBJ2-1	NA	TRBV7-8	CASRSGLAGHEQFF	TGTGCCAGCAGGTCCGGACTAGCGGGACATGAGCAGTTCTTC
NA	TRBJ1-2	NA	TRBV27	CASRHLAIEDSNYGYTF	TGTGCCAGCCGCCACCTGGCTATCGAAGACAGTAACTATGGCTACACCTTC
TRBD1	TRBJ1-1	NA	TRBV5-1	CASSDRDRGATEAFF	TGCGCCAGCAGCGATCGGGACAGGGGGGCCACTGAAGCTTTCTTT
NA	TRBJ2-3	once	TRBV11-2	CASSSNTDTQYF	TGTGCCAGCAGCTCTAACACAGATACGCAGTATTTT
NA	TRBJ1-1	NA	TRBV7-9	CASSSGLNTEAFF	TGTGCCAGCAGCTCGGGACTCAACACTGAAGCTTTCTTT
TRBD2	TRBJ2-5	NA	TRBV5-1	CASSLSTSGAQETQYF	TGCGCCAGCAGCTTGTCGACTAGCGGGGCACAAGAGACCCAGTACTTC
TRBD2	TRBJ2-5	once	TRBV10-3	CAISDTSGDSQETQYF	TGTGCCATCAGTGATACTAGCGGGGACTCCCAAGAGACCCAGTACTTC
NA	TRBJ1-1	NA	TRBV15	CATSRGTDRFETFF	TGTGCCACCAGCAGAGGGACGGACAGATTTGAGACTTTCTTT
TRBD1	TRBJ1-5	NA	TRBV5-6	CASSFGQGGWPQHF	TGTGCCAGCAGCTTCGGACAGGGGGGATGGCCCCAGCATTTT
TRBD2	TRBJ2-1	NA	TRBV2	CATSSGGASGPLTDEQFF	TGTGCCACCTCCTCGGGCGGGGCTAGCGGCCCTCTCACGGATGAGCAGTTCTTC
TRBD1	TRBJ2-7	NA	TRBV7-3	CASSPDRDSYEQYF	TGTGCCAGCAGCCCCGACAGGGACTCCTACGAGCAGTACTTC
NA	TRBJ1-1	NA	TRBV14	CASSPQGKPEAFF	TGTGCCAGCAGCCCCCAGGGGAAACCTGAAGCTTTCTTT
TRBD2	TRBJ2-5	NA	TRBV5-1	CASSLGSGRFGETQYF	TGCGCCAGCAGCTTGGGAAGCGGGAGATTTGGAGAGACCCAGTACTTC
TRBD1	TRBJ2-7	NA	TRBV5-1	CASSLVTGGVYEQYF	TGCGCCAGCAGCTTGGTGACAGGGGGTGTCTACGAGCAGTACTTC
NA	TRBJ1-2	NA	TRBV5-4	CASSLEGEHGYTF	TGTGCCAGCAGCTTGGAAGGGGAACATGGCTACACCTTC
NA	TRBJ1-3	NA	TRBV5-1	CASSPARISGNTIYF	TGCGCCAGCAGCCCAGCGCGGATCTCTGGAAACACCATATATTTT
NA	TRBJ2-1	NA	TRBV9	CASSVGAGGYNEQFF	TGTGCCAGCAGCGTAGGGGCTGGCGGGTACAATGAGCAGTTCTTC
NA	TRBJ2-7	NA	TRBV9	CASSVDGGIMYEQYF	TGTGCCAGCAGCGTAGATGGGGGGATTATGTACGAGCAGTACTTC
NA	TRBJ2-5	NA	TRBV2	CASSGSNRGTQYF	TGTGCCAGCAGTGGGTCGAATAGGGGGACCCAGTACTTC
TRBD1	TRBJ2-3	NA	TRBV4-1	CASSQGGQTDTQYF	TGCGCCAGCAGCCAAGGGGGACAGACAGATACGCAGTATTTT
NA	TRBJ2-7	NA	TRBV5-4	CASSLGSPTELREQYF	TGTGCCAGCAGCTTGGGGTCCCCGACGGAACTACGCGAGCAGTACTTC
TRBD2	TRBJ2-4	NA	TRBV28	CASSLTPGGSKNIQYF	TGTGCCAGCAGTTTAACTCCGGGGGGATCCAAAAACATTCAGTACTTC
TRBD2	TRBJ2-1	NA	TRBV9	CASSPLAGVYNEQFF	TGTGCCAGCAGTCCTCTAGCGGGAGTCTACAATGAGCAGTTCTTC
NA	TRBJ2-3	NA	TRBV29-1	CSVLPHTDTQYF	TGCAGCGTTCTCCCACATACAGATACGCAGTATTTT
TRBD1	TRBJ1-1	NA	TRBV5-1	CASRLGGTGEAFF	TGCGCCAGCAGATTGGGAGGGACAGGGGAAGCTTTCTTT
TRBD1	TRBJ1-2	NA	TRBV9	CASSAGQSLGYTF	TGTGCCAGCAGCGCGGGACAGTCTTTAGGCTACACCTTC
NA	TRBJ1-1	NA	TRBV2	CASSEGRGRTEAFF	TGTGCCAGCAGTGAGGGCAGGGGCCGGACTGAAGCTTTCTTT
NA	TRBJ1-5	NA	TRBV7-9	CASSQDWDQPQHF	TGTGCCAGCAGCCAGGACTGGGATCAGCCCCAGCATTTT
TRBD1	TRBJ1-1	once	TRBV9	CASSVGTGVTEAFF	TGTGCCAGCAGCGTAGGGACAGGGGTAACTGAAGCTTTCTTT
TRBD2	TRBJ2-3	NA	TRBV9	CASSVSLAATDTQYF	TGTGCCAGCAGCGTAAGTCTAGCGGCCACAGATACGCAGTATTTT